Described below is a single T cell receptor beta chain sequence and its context. The target antigen is unknown. The CDR3 totals 15 residues. V lost 5 bases to trimming and J lost 2 bases; unmatched junction nucleotides: 4. The germline V gene has CDR1 SGHAT and CDR2 FQDESV (reference sequence). Sequenced by immunoSEQ multiplex PCR; TCRdb stores in-frame clones only, minus some. The data hold about 6,500 clones, with over 75% observed a single time. This entry belongs to a study of chemoradiotherapy in HPV16-positive cancers. On the study more broadly: Candidate HPV-specific clones and shared TCR motifs came from a couple of HPV16-positive patients.

Study results and limitations: For HPV16-positive patients, expanding HPV-responsive T cells associated with longer recurrence-free survival. Non-HPV-specific T cells did not expand in tumors during treatment, whereas candidate HPV-specific clones and E7-related motifs did.

Sequencing was performed on tumor tissue, taken from a patient who underwent chemoradiotherapy. V is TRBV11-1 and J is TRBJ2-1; TRBD2 agrees at 9 bases. This sequence was found in a human donor with HPV-associated anogenital cancer. Here the CDR3 reads CASSPRLAAYNEQFF. The CDR3, as DNA: TGTGCCAGCAGCCCTCGACTAGCGGCCTACAATGAGCAGTTCTTC.